Included here is one T cell receptor (beta chain) sequence, with context. No antigen is known for it. This entry is derived from a study of multiple sclerosis patients with progressive multifocal leukoencephalopathy. The study, taken as a whole, reports: Lower normalized Shannon entropy suggested reduced TRB diversity in most PML patients. TRBV and TRBJ usage showed no common pattern when PML developed.

The time point was: time of PML onset. CDR1 PRHDT and CDR2 FYEKMQ come from the germline V gene (reference sequence). This CDR3 is built from 15 residues. V trimming: 4 bases; J trimming: 1 base; junction bases outside the gene matches: 6. Every PCR reaction included synthetic inline CDR3 controls for all V-J pairings. TCRdb's copy holds only in-frame clones and misses some; the assay was immunoSEQ multiplex PCR. The table shows fewer than 40,000 clones, with roughly 87% occurring only once. The clonotype comes from a middle-aged woman with progressive multifocal leukoencephalopathy. The chain uses TRBV13 and TRBJ2-5, with TRBD1 matching over 7 bases. This sample comprised PBMCs, obtained from a patient treated with natalizumab. CDR3 protein: CASSYRQGRQETQYF. The DNA for the CDR3 is TGTGCCAGCAGCTACCGACAGGGCCGCCAAGAGACCCAGTACTTC.